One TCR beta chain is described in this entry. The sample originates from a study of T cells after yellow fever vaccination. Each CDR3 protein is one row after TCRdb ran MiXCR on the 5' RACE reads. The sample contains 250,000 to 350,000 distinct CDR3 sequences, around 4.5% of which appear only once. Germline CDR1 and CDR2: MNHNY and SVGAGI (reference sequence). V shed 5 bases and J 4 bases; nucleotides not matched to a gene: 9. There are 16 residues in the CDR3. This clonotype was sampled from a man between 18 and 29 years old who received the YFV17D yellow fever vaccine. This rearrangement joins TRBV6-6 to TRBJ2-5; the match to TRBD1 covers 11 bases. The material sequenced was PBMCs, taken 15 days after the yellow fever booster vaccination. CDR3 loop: CASSHHGTGGRETQYF. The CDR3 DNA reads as TGTGCCAGCAGTCACCACGGGACAGGGGGTAGAGAGACCCAGTACTTC.